This T cell receptor (beta chain) appears in the sequencing data of a study of cytomegalovirus exposure and HLA in healthy donors. On the study more broadly: The Caucasian-associated ancestry cluster held roughly 78% of 398 genotyped donors. Study-level findings and limits: High sensitivity and specificity were reportedly achieved when the classifier diagnosed cytomegalovirus status. An assumption of roughly uniform sequencing depth across donors underlay the presence/absence analyses.

Amplification used 60 Vbeta primers and 13 Jbeta primers. Original handling: In a later analysis, around 11 million of approximately 80 million unique beta chains occurred in at least two donors. Method: immunoSEQ multiplex PCR; TCRdb's copy keeps in-frame clones and lacks some. The DNA gave D and trimming, while V, J and clone size come from that table. The sample includes about 160,000 clones, around 76% of them seen just once. Trimming took 4 bases from V and 0 from J, leaving 15 bases between them. CDR1 and CDR2 (germline): SGHRS, YFSETQ. The length of the CDR3 is 16 residues. As regards this clone: Its cognate antigen is unknown.

The clonotype was recovered from a female donor in good health and CMV-seronegative. The rearrangement links TRBV5-1 to TRBJ2-3; weak D call: TRBD1 (6 bases). The sequenced sample was PBMCs. The CDR3 DNA follows: TGCGCCAGCAGCGATATCACAGGGCTAAGCACAGATACGCAGTATTTT. Its protein product is CASSDITGLSTDTQYF.